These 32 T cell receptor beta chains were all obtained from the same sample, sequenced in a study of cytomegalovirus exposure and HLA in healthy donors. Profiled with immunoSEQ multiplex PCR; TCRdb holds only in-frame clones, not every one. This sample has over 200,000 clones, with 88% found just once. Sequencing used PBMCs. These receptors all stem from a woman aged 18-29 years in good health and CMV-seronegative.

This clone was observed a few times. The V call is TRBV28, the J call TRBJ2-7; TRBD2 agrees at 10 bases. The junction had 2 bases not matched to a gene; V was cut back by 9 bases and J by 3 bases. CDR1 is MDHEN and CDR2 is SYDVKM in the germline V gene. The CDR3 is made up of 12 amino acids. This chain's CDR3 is CASGLADYEQYF. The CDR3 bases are TGTGCCAGTGGACTAGCGGACTACGAGCAGTACTTC.

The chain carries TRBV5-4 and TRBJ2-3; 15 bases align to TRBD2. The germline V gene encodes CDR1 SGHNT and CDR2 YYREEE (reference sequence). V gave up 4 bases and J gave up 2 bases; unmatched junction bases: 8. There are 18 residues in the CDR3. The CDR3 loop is CASSVGTSGRRATDTQYF. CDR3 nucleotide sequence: TGTGCCAGCAGCGTCGGGACTAGCGGGAGGAGGGCCACAGATACGCAGTATTTT.

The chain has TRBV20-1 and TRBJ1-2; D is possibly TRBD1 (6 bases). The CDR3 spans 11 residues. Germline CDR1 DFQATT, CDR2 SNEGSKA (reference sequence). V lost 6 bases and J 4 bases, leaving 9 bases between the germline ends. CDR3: CSATGFYGYTF. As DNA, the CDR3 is TGCAGTGCAACAGGGTTCTATGGCTACACCTTC.

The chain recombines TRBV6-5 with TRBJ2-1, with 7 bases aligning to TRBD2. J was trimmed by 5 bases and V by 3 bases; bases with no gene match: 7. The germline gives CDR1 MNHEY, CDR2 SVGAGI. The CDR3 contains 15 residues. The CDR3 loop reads CASSYVGGSDNEQFF. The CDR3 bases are TGTGCCAGCAGTTATGTGGGAGGGAGCGACAATGAGCAGTTCTTC.

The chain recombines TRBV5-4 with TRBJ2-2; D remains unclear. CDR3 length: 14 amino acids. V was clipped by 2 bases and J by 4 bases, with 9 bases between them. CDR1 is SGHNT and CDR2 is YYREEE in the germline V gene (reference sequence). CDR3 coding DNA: TGTGCCAGCAGCTTCATAGAGGCCACCGGGGAGCTGTTTTTT. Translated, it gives CASSFIEATGELFF.

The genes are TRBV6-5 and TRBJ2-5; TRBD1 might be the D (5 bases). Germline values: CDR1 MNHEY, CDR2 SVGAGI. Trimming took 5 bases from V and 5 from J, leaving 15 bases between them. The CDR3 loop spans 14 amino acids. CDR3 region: CASSTEGEIETQYF. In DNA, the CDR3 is TGTGCCAGCAGTACGGAAGGGGAAATCGAGACCCAGTACTTC.

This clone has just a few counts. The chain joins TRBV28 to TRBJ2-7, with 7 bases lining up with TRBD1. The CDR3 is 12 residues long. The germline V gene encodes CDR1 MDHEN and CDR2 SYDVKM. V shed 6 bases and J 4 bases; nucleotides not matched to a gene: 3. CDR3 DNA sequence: TGTGCCAGCAGCAAGACAGGGTACGAGCAGTACTTC. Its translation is CASSKTGYEQYF.

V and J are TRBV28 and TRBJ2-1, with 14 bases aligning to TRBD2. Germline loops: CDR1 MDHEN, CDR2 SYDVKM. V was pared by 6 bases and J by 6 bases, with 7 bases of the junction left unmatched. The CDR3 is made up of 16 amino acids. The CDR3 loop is CASSQETSGRGNEQFF. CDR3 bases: TGTGCCAGCAGCCAAGAGACTAGCGGGAGGGGCAATGAGCAGTTCTTC.

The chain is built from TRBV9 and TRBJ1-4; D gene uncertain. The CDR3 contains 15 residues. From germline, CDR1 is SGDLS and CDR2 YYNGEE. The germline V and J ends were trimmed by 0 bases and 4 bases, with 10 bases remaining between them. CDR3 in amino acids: CASSVDQSLNEKLFF. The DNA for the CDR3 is TGTGCCAGCAGCGTAGACCAGTCGCTTAATGAAAAACTGTTTTTT.

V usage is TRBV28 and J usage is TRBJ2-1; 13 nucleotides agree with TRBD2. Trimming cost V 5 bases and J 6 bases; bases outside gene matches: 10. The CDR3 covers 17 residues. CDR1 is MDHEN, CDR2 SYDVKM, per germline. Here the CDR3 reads CASSIQVLAGGGNEQFF. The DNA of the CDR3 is TGTGCCAGCAGTATCCAGGTACTAGCGGGAGGGGGCAATGAGCAGTTCTTC.

The CDR3 region is CASSQDRQGFYGYTF. CDR3 DNA: TGCGCCAGCAGCCAAGACCGACAGGGCTTCTATGGCTACACCTTC. The genes are TRBV4-3 and TRBJ1-2; 7 nucleotides align to TRBD1. This CDR3 region has 15 residues. V lost 0 bases to trimming and J lost 4 bases; unmatched junction nucleotides: 5. CDR1 and CDR2 from the germline V gene are LGHNA and YSLEER.

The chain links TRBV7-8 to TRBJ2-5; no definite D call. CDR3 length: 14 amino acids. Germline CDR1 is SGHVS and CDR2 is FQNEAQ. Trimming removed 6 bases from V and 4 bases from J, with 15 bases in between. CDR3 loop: CASSLGGRVETQYF. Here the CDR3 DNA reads TGTGCCAGCAGTCTCGGTGGGCGCGTAGAGACCCAGTACTTC. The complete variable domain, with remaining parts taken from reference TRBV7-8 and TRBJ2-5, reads GAGVSQSPRYKVAKRGQDVALRCDPISGHVSLFWYQQALGQGPEFLTYFQNEAQLDKSGLPSDRFFAERPEGSVSTLKIQRTQQEDSAVYLCASSLGGRVETQYFGPGTRLLVL.

The CDR3 bases are TGTGCCAGCAGTTTGTCGCAGGGGTCCTATGGCTACACCTTC. Residues: CASSLSQGSYGYTF. The chain links TRBV28 to TRBJ1-2; possible D gene TRBD1, 6 bases. CDR1 and CDR2 from the germline V gene are MDHEN and SYDVKM. The V and J ends lost 3 bases and 4 bases respectively, with 12 bases between them. The length of the CDR3 is 14 residues.

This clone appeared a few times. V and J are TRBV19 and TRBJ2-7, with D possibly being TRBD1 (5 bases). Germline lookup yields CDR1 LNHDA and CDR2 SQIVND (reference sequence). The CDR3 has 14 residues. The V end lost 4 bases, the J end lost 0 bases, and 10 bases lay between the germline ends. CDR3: CASSTGISSYEQYF. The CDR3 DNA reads TGTGCCAGTAGTACAGGGATCAGCTCCTACGAGCAGTACTTC.

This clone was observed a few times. CDR3 in amino acids: CAWRKDRRKTQYF. Written as DNA, the CDR3 is TGTGCCTGGAGAAAGGACAGGCGTAAGACCCAGTACTTC. The V call is TRBV30, the J call TRBJ2-5, with 7 nucleotides matching TRBD1. Trimming removed 3 bases from V and 6 bases from J; junction bases left unmatched: 7. Germline V gene sequence: CDR1 GTSNPN, CDR2 SVGIG (reference sequence). The CDR3 extends over 13 amino acids.

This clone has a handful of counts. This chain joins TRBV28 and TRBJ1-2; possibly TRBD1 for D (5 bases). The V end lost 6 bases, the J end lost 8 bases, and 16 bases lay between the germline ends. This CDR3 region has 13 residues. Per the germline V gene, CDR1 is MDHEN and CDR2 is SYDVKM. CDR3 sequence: CASSLRGAGGYTF. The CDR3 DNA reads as TGTGCCAGCAGCCTTAGGGGCGCAGGGGGCTACACCTTC.

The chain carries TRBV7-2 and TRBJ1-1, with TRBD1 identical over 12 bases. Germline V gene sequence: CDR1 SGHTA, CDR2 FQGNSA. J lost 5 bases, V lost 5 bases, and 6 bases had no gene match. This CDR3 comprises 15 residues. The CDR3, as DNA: TGTGCCAGCAGCACGGGACAGGGGGCGCAAACTGAAGCTTTCTTT. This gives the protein CASSTGQGAQTEAFF. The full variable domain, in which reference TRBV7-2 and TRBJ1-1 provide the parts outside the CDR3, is GAGVSQSPSNKVTEKGKDVELRCDPISGHTALYWYRQSLGQGLEFLIYFQGNSAPDKSGLPSDRFSAERTGGSVSTLTIQRTQQEDSAVYLCASSTGQGAQTEAFFGQGTRLTVV.

The CDR3 region has the DNA TGTGCCAGCAGCTTAGGAGGTAGCGGCCCCTACAATGAGCAGTTCTTC. Its translation is CASSLGGSGPYNEQFF. The chain couples TRBV7-2 to TRBJ2-1; D possibly corresponds to TRBD2 (6 bases). Germline CDR1 SGHTA, CDR2 FQGNSA. The V end lost 1 base, the J end lost 2 bases, and 12 bases lay between the germline ends. The CDR3 runs 16 residues.

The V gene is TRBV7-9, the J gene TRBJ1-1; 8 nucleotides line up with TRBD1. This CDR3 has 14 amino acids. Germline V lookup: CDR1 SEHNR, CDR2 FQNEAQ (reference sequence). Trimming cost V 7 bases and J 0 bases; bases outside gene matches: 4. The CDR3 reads CASTPTGVNTEAFF. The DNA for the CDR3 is TGTGCCAGCACCCCGACAGGGGTGAACACTGAAGCTTTCTTT.

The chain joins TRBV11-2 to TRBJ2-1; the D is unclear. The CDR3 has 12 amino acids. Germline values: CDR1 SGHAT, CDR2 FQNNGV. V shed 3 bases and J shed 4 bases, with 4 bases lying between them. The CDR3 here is CASSFQYNEQFF. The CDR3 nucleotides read TGTGCCAGCAGCTTCCAGTACAATGAGCAGTTCTTC.

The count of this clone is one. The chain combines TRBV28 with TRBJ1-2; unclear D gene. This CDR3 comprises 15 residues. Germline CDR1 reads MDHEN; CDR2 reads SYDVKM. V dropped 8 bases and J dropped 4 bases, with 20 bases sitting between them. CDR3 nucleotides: TGTGCCAGCTTCACGACCGGGAGTTCTACCTATGGCTACACCTTC. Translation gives CASFTTGSSTYGYTF.

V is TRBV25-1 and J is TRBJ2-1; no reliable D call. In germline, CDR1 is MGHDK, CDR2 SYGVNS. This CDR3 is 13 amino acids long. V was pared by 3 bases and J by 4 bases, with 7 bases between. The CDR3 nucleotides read TGTGCCAGCAGTGACTCCCTTTACAATGAGCAGTTCTTC. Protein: CASSDSLYNEQFF.

CDR3 in DNA: TGTGCCAGCAGCCCACCAATGGGCGGGACAGGGTTTAAGGATACGCAGTATTTT. It specifies CASSPPMGGTGFKDTQYF. The chain combines TRBV5-4 with TRBJ2-3; 9 positions agree with TRBD1. This CDR3 region has 18 residues. Germline V gene data show CDR1 as SGHNT and CDR2 as YYREEE (reference sequence). The V segment lost 4 bases and the J segment 6 bases; nucleotides outside the gene matches: 18.

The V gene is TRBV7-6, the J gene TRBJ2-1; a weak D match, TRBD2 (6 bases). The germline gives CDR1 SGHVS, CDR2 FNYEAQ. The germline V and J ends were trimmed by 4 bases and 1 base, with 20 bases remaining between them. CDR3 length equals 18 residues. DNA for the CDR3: TGTGCCAGCAGCTCCAACCCGGGACTGCCCGAATCCTACAATGAGCAGTTCTTC. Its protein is CASSSNPGLPESYNEQFF.

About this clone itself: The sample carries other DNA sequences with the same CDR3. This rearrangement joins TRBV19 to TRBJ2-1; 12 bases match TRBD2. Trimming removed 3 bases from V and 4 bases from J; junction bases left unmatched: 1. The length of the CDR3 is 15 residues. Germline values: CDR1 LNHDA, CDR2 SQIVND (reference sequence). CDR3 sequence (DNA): TGTGCCAGTAGTATCGGACTAGCGGGGTACAATGAGCAGTTCTTC. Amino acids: CASSIGLAGYNEQFF.

The CDR3 coding sequence is TGTGCCAGCAGTCACCCGGGACTAGCGGGTCTCTCCTACGAGCAGTACTTC. Translated, it gives CASSHPGLAGLSYEQYF. J is TRBJ2-7 and V is TRBV28, with 12 bases aligning to TRBD2. The V gene's germline CDR1 is MDHEN and CDR2 SYDVKM. This CDR3 has 17 amino acids. J lost 0 bases, V lost 5 bases, and 8 bases had no gene match.

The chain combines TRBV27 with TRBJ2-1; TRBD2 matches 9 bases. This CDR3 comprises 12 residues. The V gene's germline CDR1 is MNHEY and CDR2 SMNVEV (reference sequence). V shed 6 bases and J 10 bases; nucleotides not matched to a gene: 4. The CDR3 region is CASRETSGEQFF. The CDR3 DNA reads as TGTGCCAGCAGAGAAACTAGCGGGGAGCAGTTCTTC.

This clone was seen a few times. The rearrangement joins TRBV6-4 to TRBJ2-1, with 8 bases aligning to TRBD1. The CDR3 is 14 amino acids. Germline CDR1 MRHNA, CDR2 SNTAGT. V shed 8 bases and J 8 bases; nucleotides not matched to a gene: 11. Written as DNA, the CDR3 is TGTGCCAGCTCACGGCAGGGGGCGATGGATGAGCAGTTCTTC. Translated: CASSRQGAMDEQFF.

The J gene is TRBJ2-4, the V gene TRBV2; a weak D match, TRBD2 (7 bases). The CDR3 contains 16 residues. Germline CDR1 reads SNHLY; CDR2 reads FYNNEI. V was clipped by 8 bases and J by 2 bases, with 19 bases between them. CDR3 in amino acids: CASQRDGGGTKNIQYF. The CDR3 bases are TGTGCCAGCCAGCGGGACGGAGGGGGAACCAAAAACATTCAGTACTTC. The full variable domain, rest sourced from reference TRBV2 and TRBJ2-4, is EPEVTQTPSHQVTQMGQEVILRCVPISNHLYFYWYRQILGQKVEFLVSFYNNEISEKSEIFDDQFSVERPDGSNFTLKIRSTKLEDSAMYFCASQRDGGGTKNIQYFGAGTRLSVL.

Written as DNA, the CDR3 is TGTGCCAGCAGTTTCGGACAGAACACTGAAGCTTTCTTT. Amino acid sequence: CASSFGQNTEAFF. The rearrangement joins TRBV27 to TRBJ1-1; a possible D gene is TRBD1 (5 bases). Germline CDR1 is MNHEY and CDR2 is SMNVEV (reference sequence). The ends were cut back, 3 bases at V and 1 base at J, with 6 bases in the middle. The CDR3 has 13 amino acids.

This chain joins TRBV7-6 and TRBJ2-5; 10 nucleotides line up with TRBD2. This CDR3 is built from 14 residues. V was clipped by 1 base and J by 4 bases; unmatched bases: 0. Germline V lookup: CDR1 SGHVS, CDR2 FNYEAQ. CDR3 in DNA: TGTGCCAGCAGCTTAGGGACTAGCGGAGAGACCCAGTACTTC. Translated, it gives CASSLGTSGETQYF. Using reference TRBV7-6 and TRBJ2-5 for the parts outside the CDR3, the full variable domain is GAGVSQSPRYKVTKRGQDVALRCDPISGHVSLYWYRQALGQGPEFLTYFNYEAQQDKSGLPNDRFSAERPEGSISTLTIQRTEQRDSAMYRCASSLGTSGETQYFGPGTRLLVL.

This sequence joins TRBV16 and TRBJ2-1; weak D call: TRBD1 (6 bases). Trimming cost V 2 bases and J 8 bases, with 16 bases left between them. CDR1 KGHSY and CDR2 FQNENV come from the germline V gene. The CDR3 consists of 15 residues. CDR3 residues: CASSQPGQTRDEQFF. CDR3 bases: TGTGCCAGCAGCCAACCTGGACAGACGAGGGATGAGCAGTTCTTC.